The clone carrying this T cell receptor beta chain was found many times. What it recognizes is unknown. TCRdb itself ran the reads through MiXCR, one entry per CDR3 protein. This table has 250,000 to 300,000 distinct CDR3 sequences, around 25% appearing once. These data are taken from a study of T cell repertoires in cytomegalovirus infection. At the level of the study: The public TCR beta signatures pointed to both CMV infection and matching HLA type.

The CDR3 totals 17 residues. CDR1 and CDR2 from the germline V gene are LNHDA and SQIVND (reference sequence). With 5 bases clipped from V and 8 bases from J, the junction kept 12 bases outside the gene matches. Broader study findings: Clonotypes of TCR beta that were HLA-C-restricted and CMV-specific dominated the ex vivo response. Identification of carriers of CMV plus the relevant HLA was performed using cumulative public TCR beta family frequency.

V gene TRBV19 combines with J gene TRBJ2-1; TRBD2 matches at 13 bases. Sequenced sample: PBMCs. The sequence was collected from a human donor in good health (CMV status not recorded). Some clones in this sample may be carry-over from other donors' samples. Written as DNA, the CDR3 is TGTGCCAGTAGTCCGCGACTAGCGGGAGGCCCCTTGGATGAGCAGTTCTTC. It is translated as CASSPRLAGGPLDEQFF.